The 15 T cell receptor beta chains below come from one sample, sequenced in a study of cytomegalovirus exposure and HLA in healthy donors. This PCR relied on a set of 60 Vbeta primers and 13 Jbeta primers. This table comes from immunoSEQ multiplex PCR, and its TCRdb copy is limited to in-frame clones, with some not included. The profile shows about 140,000 clones, approximately 80% of them singletons. Sequenced input: PBMCs. The receptors stem from a male donor in good health and CMV-seronegative.

The chain combines TRBV5-1 with TRBJ2-5, with a weak D call TRBD2 (6 bases). The CDR3 has 14 amino acids. With 3 bases removed from V and 4 bases from J, the gap between germline ends came to 13 bases. Germline V lookup: CDR1 SGHRS, CDR2 YFSETQ. The CDR3, as DNA: TGCGCCAGCAGCTCGGGAGAACCCTTAGAGACCCAGTACTTC. Amino acids: CASSSGEPLETQYF.

The chain recombines TRBV13 with TRBJ2-1; 7 positions agree with TRBD1. This CDR3 region has 13 residues. Unmatched junction bases numbered 2, after V lost 8 bases and J lost 1 base. The germline gives CDR1 PRHDT, CDR2 FYEKMQ (reference sequence). This CDR3 is CASATGSYNEQFF. The CDR3 DNA reads as TGTGCCAGCGCGACAGGGTCCTACAATGAGCAGTTCTTC. Drawing the rest from reference TRBV13 and TRBJ2-1, the complete variable domain is AAGVIQSPRHLIKEKRETATLKCYPIPRHDTVYWYQQGPGQDPQFLISFYEKMQSDKGSIPDRFSAQQFSDYHSELNMSSLELGDSALYFCASATGSYNEQFFGPGTRLTVL.

The V and J genes are TRBV7-2 and TRBJ2-7, with 8 bases lining up with TRBD2. V trimming: 0 bases; J trimming: 4 bases; junction bases outside the gene matches: 5. From germline, CDR1 is SGHTA and CDR2 FQGNSA. The CDR3 has 15 amino acids. DNA for the CDR3: TGTGCCAGCAGCTTAGCGCTCGGGGGGGGATACGAGCAGTACTTC. As protein: CASSLALGGGYEQYF.

CDR3 DNA: TGTGCCAGCAGCCGGCAGGTAGCGGGGGCGGAGGGGACCCAGTACTTC. Residues: CASSRQVAGAEGTQYF. The genes are TRBV4-2 and TRBJ2-5; 9 nucleotides align to TRBD2. This CDR3 contains 16 residues. Trimming removed 4 bases from V and 7 bases from J; junction bases left unmatched: 13. CDR1 is LGHNA, CDR2 YNFKEQ, per germline.

This clone was counted a few times. The gene calls are TRBV9 and TRBJ1-2, with 9 bases that match TRBD1. V dropped 0 bases and J dropped 4; count of bases not matched to a gene: 4. Germline V gene data show CDR1 as SGDLS and CDR2 as YYNGEE. This CDR3 is 15 amino acids long. The CDR3 DNA reads TGTGCCAGCAGCGTAGTAACGGGACAGGGCTATGGCTACACCTTC. It encodes CASSVVTGQGYGYTF.

Comments on this clone: Its ends do not fully match the called genes, so a read error is possible. The chain uses TRBV7-9 and TRBJ1-1; the D gene is possibly TRBD1 (6 bases). The CDR3 loop spans 17 amino acids. Germline V gene sequence: CDR1 SEHNR, CDR2 FQNEAQ (reference sequence). DNA of the CDR3: TGTTCCAGCAGCCCTCCCTGGGACATCGCGATGAACACTGAAGCTTTCTTT. Protein sequence: CSSSPPWDIAMNTEAFF.

V and J are TRBV2 and TRBJ2-2, with D perhaps matching TRBD1 (6 bases). Trimming removed 8 bases from V and 4 bases from J, with 14 bases in between. Germline loops: CDR1 SNHLY, CDR2 FYNNEI. The CDR3 is 14 residues long. The CDR3 sequence is CASVRDIVTGELFF. For the CDR3, the DNA is TGTGCCAGCGTCCGGGACATAGTCACCGGGGAGCTGTTTTTT.

The chain employs TRBV6-5 and TRBJ1-3, with D unclear. V was clipped by 4 bases and J by 7 bases, with 14 bases between them. Germline V gene sequence: CDR1 MNHEY, CDR2 SVGAGI. The CDR3 runs to 14 residues. CDR3 sequence reads: CASSSESGRNTIYF. CDR3 sequence (DNA): TGTGCCAGCAGTTCGGAGAGCGGGAGGAACACCATATATTTT.

The chain joins TRBV18 to TRBJ2-5; 8 nucleotides line up with TRBD1. CDR1 KGHSH and CDR2 LQKENI come from the germline V gene. J gave up 4 bases and V 4 bases, and 5 bases lay outside the gene matches. CDR3 length: 14 amino acids. CDR3 nucleotides: TGTGCCAGCTCACAGCTAACAGGGGGAGAGACCCAGTACTTC. It yields the protein CASSQLTGGETQYF. The whole variable domain, remainder taken from reference TRBV18 and TRBJ2-5, is NAGVMQNPRHLVRRRGQEARLRCSPMKGHSHVYWYRQLPEEGLKFMVYLQKENIIDESGMPKERFSAEFPKEGPSILRIQQVVRGDSAAYFCASSQLTGGETQYFGPGTRLLVL.

The chain uses TRBV28 and TRBJ2-2, with D hard to call. The length of the CDR3 is 13 residues. Deletions cut 3 bases from V and 2 bases from J, with 4 bases between. CDR1 is MDHEN and CDR2 is SYDVKM in the germline V gene. In DNA form, the CDR3 reads TGTGCCAGCAGTTTCTTAAACACCGGGGAGCTGTTTTTT. Translated: CASSFLNTGELFF. Full variable domain (remainder filled in from reference TRBV28 and TRBJ2-2): DVKVTQSSRYLVKRTGEKVFLECVQDMDHENMFWYRQDPGLGLRLIYFSYDVKMKEKGDIPEGYSVSREKKERFSLILESASTNQTSMYLCASSFLNTGELFFGEGSRLTVL.

This rearrangement joins TRBV28 to TRBJ1-4, with TRBD1 as a possible D gene (6 bases). This CDR3 contains 15 residues. V was clipped by 6 bases and J by 3 bases, with 14 bases between them. From germline, CDR1 is MDHEN and CDR2 SYDVKM. The CDR3 here is CASSLPTGSNEKLFF. The CDR3 nucleotides read TGTGCCAGCAGCCTACCAACAGGGTCTAATGAAAAACTGTTTTTT.

DNA of the CDR3: TGCGCCAGCAGCCCCGGGACAGCTTCTAATGAAAAACTGTTTTTT. Amino acids: CASSPGTASNEKLFF. This chain links TRBV10-1 with TRBJ1-4; 7 bases are a match to TRBD1. The CDR3 contains 15 residues. The ends lost 6 bases at V and 3 bases at J; junction bases unmatched: 7. Germline V lookup: CDR1 WNHNN, CDR2 SYGVQD (reference sequence).

The chain uses TRBV7-7 and TRBJ2-1; D might be TRBD2 (7 bases). Germline V CDR1 and CDR2: SSHAT, FNYEAQ (reference sequence). This CDR3 comprises 15 residues. Trimming took off 1 base at V and 2 bases at J, with 9 bases between the two ends. CDR3 sequence reads: CASSLDGGPYNEQFF. The CDR3, as DNA: TGTGCCAGCAGCTTAGACGGGGGGCCCTACAATGAGCAGTTCTTC.

The rearrangement uses TRBV9 and TRBJ2-2, with 7 nucleotides matching TRBD1. From germline, CDR1 is SGDLS and CDR2 YYNGEE. Losses at the gene ends were 4 bases for V and 6 bases for J; bases not matched to a gene: 6. There are 14 residues in the CDR3. CDR3 in amino acids: CASSPGTVPGELFF. For the CDR3, the DNA is TGTGCCAGCAGCCCAGGGACAGTTCCCGGGGAGCTGTTTTTT.

This chain links TRBV23-1 with TRBJ1-5; TRBD1 is a possible D gene (6 bases). TRBV23-1 falls under the ORF class, with uncertain function. Trimming took 0 bases from V and 0 from J, leaving 9 bases between them. The CDR3 totals 16 residues. The CDR3 sequence: CASSQSAGDSNQPQHF. The DNA for the CDR3 is TGCGCCAGCAGTCAATCTGCAGGGGATAGCAATCAGCCCCAGCATTTT.